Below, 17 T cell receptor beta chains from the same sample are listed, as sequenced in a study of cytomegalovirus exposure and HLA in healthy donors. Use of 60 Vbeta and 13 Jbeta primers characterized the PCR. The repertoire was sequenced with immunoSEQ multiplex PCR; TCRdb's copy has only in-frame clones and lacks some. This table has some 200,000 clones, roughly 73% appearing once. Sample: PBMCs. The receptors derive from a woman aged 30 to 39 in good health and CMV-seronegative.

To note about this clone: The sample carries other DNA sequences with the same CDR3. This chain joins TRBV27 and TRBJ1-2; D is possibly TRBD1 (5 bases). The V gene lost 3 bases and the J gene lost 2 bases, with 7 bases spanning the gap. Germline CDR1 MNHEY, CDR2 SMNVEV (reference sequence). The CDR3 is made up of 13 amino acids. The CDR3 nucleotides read TGTGCCAGCAGTTTCGGGGGGAACTATGGCTACACCTTC. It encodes CASSFGGNYGYTF.

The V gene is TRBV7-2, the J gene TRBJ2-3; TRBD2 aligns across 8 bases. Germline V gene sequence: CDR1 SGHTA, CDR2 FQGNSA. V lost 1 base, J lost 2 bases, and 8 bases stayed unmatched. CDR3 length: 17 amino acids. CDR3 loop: CASSLDGSGIPTDTQYF. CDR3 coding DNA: TGTGCCAGCAGCTTAGATGGTAGCGGGATCCCCACAGATACGCAGTATTTT.

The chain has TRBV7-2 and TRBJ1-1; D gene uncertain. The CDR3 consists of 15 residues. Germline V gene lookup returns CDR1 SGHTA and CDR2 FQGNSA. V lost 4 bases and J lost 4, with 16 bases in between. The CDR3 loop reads CASSSTRSLGTEAFF. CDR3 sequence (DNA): TGTGCCAGCAGCTCAACTAGGAGCCTGGGCACTGAAGCTTTCTTT.

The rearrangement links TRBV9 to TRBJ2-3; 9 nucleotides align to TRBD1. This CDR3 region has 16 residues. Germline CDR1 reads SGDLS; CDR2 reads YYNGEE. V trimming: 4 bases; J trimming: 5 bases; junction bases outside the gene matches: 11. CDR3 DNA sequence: TGTGCCAGCAGCCCTCGGGGACAGGGTGGGATAGATACGCAGTATTTT. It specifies CASSPRGQGGIDTQYF.

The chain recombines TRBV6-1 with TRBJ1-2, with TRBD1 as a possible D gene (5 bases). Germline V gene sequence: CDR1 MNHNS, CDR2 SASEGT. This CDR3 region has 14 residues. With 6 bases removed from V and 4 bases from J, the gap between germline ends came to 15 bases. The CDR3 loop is CASRRGGDAYGYTF. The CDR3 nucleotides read TGTGCCAGCAGGCGTGGAGGGGACGCCTATGGCTACACCTTC.

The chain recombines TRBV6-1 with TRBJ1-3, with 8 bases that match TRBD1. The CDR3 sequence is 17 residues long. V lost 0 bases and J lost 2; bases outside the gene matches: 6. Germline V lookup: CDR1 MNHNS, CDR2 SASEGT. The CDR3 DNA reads TGTGCCAGCAGTGAAGCACAGACAGGGGATGCTGGAAACACCATATATTTT. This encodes CASSEAQTGDAGNTIYF.

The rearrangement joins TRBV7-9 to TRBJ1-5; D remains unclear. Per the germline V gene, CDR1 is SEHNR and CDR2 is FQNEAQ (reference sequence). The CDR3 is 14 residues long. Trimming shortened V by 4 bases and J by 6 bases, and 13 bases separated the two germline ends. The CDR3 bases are TGTGCCAGCAGCTCCCCGGGTCATGGTCAGCCCCAGCATTTT. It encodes CASSSPGHGQPQHF.

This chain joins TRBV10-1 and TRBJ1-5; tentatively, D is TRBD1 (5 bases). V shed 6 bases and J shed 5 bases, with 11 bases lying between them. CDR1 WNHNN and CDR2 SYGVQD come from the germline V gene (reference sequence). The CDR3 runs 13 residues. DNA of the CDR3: TGCGCCAGCAGCCCCGTAGGGGATCAGCCCCAGCATTTT. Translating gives CASSPVGDQPQHF.

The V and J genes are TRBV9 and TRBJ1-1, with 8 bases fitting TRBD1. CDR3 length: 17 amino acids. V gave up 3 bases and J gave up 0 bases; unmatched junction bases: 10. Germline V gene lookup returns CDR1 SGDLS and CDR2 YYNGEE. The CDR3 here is CASSGRQGTSLNTEAFF. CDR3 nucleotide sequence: TGTGCCAGCAGCGGAAGACAGGGGACCTCCTTGAACACTGAAGCTTTCTTT.

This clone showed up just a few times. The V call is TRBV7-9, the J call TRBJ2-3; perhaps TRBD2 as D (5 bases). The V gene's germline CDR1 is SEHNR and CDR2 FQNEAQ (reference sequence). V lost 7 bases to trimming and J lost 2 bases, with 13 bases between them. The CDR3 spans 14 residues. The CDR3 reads CASIGIDYTDTQYF. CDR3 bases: TGTGCCAGCATCGGGATAGATTACACAGATACGCAGTATTTT.

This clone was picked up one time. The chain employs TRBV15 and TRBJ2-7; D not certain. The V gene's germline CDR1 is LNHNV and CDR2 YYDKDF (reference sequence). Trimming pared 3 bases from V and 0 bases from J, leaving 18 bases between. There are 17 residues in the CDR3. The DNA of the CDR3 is TGTGCCACCAGCAGGAGCCCGAGGAGTCTCGGCTCCTACGAGCAGTACTTC. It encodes CATSRSPRSLGSYEQYF.

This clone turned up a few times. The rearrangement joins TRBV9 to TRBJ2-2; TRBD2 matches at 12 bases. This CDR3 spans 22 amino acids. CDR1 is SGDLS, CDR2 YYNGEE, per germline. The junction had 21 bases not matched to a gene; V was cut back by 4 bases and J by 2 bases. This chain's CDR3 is CASSPRAPSTSGSFFNTGELFF. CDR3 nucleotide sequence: TGTGCCAGCAGCCCACGCGCACCGTCGACTAGCGGGAGTTTCTTTAACACCGGGGAGCTGTTTTTT.

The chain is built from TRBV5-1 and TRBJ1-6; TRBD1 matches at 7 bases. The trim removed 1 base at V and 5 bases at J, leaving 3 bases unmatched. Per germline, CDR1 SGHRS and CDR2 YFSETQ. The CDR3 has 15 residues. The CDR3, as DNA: TGCGCCAGCAGCTTGCCCGACAGGGATAATTCACCCCTCCACTTT. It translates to CASSLPDRDNSPLHF.

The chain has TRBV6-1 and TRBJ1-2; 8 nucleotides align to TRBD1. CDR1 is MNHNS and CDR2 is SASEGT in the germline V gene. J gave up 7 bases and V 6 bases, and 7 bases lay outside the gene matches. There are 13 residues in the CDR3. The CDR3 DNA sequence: TGTGCCAGCAGAACGGACAGGGTCGGTGGCTACACCTTC. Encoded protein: CASRTDRVGGYTF.

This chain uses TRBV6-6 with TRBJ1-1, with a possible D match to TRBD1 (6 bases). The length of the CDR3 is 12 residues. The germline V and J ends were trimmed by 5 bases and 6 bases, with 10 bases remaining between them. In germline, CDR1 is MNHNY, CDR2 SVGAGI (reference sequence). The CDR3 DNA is TGTGCCAGCAGTCAGACAGGCCCTGAAGCTTTCTTT. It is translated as CASSQTGPEAFF.

CDR3 residues: CSVAGTSSYEQYF. DNA for the CDR3: TGCAGCGTCGCGGGGACGAGCTCCTACGAGCAGTACTTC. The chain uses TRBV29-1 and TRBJ2-7, with D perhaps matching TRBD2 (6 bases). This CDR3 is 13 amino acids long. V was shortened by 6 bases and J by 0 bases, with 12 bases between the two germline ends. Germline CDR1 SQVTM, CDR2 ANQGSEA.

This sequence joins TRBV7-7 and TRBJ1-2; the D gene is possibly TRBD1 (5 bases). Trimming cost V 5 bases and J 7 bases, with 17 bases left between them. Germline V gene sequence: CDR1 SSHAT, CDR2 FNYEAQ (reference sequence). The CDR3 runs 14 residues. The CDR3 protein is CASSPIQGYGGYTF. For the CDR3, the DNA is TGTGCCAGCAGCCCAATCCAGGGTTACGGTGGCTACACCTTC. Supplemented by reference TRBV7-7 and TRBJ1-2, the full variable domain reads GAGVSQSPRYKVTKRGQDVTLRCDPISSHATLYWYQQALGQGPEFLTYFNYEAQPDKSGLPSDRFSAERPEGSISTLTIQRTEQRDSAMYRCASSPIQGYGGYTFGSGTRLTVV.